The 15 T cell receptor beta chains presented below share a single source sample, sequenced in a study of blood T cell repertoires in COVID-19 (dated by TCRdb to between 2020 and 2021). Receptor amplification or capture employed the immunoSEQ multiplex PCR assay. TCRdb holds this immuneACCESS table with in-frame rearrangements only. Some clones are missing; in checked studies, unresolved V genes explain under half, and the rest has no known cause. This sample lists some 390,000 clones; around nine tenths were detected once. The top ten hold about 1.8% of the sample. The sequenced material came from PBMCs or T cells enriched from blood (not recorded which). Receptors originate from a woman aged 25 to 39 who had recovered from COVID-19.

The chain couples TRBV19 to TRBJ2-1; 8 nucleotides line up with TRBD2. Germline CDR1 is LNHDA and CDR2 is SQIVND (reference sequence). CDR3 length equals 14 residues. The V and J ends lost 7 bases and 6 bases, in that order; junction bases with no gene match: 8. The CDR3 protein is CASNVGGVGNEQFF. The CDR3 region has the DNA TGTGCCAGTAATGTCGGGGGGGTGGGCAATGAGCAGTTCTTC. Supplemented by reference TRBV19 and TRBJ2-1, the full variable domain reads DGGITQSPKYLFRKEGQNVTLSCEQNLNHDAMYWYRQDPGQGLRLIYYSQIVNDFQKGDIAEGYSVSREKKESFPLTVTSAQKNPTAFYLCASNVGGVGNEQFFGPGTRLTVL.

The CDR3: CASSPPDIYSNQPQHF. The DNA for the CDR3 is TGTGCCAGCTCACCACCGGACATATATAGCAATCAGCCCCAGCATTTT. This chain joins TRBV18 and TRBJ1-5, with D perhaps TRBD1 (5 bases). Germline assignment: CDR1 KGHSH and CDR2 LQKENI. CDR3 length: 16 amino acids. V was pared by 0 bases and J by 0 bases, with 9 bases between.

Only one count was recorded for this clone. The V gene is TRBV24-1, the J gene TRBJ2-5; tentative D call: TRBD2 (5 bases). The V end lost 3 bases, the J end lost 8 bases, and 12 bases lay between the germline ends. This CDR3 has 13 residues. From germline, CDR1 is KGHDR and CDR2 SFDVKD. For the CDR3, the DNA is TGTGCCACCAGTGATGCCCTCGGGGATACCCAGTACTTC. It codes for CATSDALGDTQYF.

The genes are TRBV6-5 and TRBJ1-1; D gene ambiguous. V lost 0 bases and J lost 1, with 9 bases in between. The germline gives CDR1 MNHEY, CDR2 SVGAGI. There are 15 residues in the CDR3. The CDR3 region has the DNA TGTGCCAGCAGTTACTCGAAGCCAGGGAACACTGAAGCTTTCTTT. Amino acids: CASSYSKPGNTEAFF.

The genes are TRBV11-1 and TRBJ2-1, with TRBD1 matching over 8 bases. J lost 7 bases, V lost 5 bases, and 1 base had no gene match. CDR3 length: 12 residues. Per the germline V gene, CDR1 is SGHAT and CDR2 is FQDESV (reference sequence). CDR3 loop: CASSRTGNEQFF. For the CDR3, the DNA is TGTGCCAGCAGCAGGACAGGGAATGAGCAGTTCTTC.

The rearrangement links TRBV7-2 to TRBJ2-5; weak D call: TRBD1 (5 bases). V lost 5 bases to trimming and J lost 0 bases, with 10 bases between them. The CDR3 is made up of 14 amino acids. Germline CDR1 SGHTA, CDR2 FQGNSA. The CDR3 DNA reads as TGTGCCAGCAGCATTAGACAGAACCAAGAGACCCAGTACTTC. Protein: CASSIRQNQETQYF.

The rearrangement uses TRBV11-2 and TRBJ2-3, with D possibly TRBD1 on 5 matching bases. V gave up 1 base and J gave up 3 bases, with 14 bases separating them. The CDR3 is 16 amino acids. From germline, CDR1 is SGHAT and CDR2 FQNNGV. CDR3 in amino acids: CASSLGVQGGTDTQYF. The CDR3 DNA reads TGTGCCAGCAGCTTAGGTGTGCAGGGTGGAACAGATACGCAGTATTTT.

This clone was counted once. The CDR3 DNA reads as TGTGCCAGCAGTTACTCAACTAGCCGGGACAGGGGCCGCCGGGTAGGCGAGCAGTACTTC. As protein: CASSYSTSRDRGRRVGEQYF. This chain joins TRBV6-2 or TRBV6-3 and TRBJ2-7, with 10 nucleotides matching TRBD1. Trimming removed 0 bases from V and 6 bases from J; junction bases left unmatched: 20. Germline CDR1 MNHEY, CDR2 SVGEGT. The CDR3 length is 20 residues.

The CDR3 coding sequence is TGTGCCAGCAGTTTGACAGTCTATGGCTACACCTTC. Protein: CASSLTVYGYTF. This chain links TRBV28 with TRBJ1-2, with D perhaps TRBD1 (5 bases). Per the germline V gene, CDR1 is MDHEN and CDR2 is SYDVKM. CDR3 length: 12 amino acids. Trimming cost V 3 bases and J 4 bases, with 6 bases left between them.

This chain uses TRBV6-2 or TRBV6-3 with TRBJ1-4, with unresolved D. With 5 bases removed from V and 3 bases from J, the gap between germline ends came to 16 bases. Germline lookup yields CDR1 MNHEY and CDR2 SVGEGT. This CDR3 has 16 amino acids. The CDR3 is CASSRATADANEKLFF. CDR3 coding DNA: TGTGCCAGCAGTCGAGCCACAGCGGACGCTAATGAAAAACTGTTTTTT.

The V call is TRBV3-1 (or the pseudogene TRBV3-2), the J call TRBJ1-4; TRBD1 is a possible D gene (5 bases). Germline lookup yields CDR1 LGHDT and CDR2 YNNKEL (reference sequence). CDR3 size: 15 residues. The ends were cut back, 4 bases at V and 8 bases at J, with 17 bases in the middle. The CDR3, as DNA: TGTGCCAGCAGCCCTTGGGGCAGGGATGGGGAAAAACTGTTTTTT. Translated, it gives CASSPWGRDGEKLFF.

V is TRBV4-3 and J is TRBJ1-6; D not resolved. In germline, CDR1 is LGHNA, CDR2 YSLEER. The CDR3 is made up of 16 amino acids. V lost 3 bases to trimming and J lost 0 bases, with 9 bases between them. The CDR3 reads CASSHERSSYNSPLHF. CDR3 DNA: TGCGCCAGCAGCCACGAGAGGAGCTCCTATAATTCACCCCTCCACTTT.

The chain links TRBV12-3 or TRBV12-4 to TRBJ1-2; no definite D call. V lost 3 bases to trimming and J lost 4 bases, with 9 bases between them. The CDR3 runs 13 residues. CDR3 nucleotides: TGTGCCAGCAGTTTTGGAGGGATCTATGGCTACACCTTC. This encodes CASSFGGIYGYTF.

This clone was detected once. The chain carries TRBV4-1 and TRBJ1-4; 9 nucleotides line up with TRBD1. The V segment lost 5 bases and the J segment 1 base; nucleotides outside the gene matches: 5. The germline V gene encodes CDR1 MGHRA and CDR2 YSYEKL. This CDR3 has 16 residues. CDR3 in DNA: TGCGCCAGCAGCGAAGGGGGACAGGGAACTAATGAAAAACTGTTTTTT. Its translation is CASSEGGQGTNEKLFF.

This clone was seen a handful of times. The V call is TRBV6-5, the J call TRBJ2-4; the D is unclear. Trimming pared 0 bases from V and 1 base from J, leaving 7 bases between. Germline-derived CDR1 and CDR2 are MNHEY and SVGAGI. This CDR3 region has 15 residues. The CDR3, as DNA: TGTGCCAGCAGTTACTCTGAGTGGGCCAAAAACATTCAGTACTTC. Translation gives CASSYSEWAKNIQYF.